One TCR beta chain is described in this entry. It lacks a known antigen. Base qualities are not provided; no much larger clone lies one nucleotide away. The record originates from a study of T cell responses to AZD1222 COVID-19 vaccine (dated by TCRdb to the early 2020s). The study in broad terms: AZD1222 recipients given second doses at about 4 weeks or at about 12 weeks were pooled, since spike-specific TCR depth and breadth were not found to differ between the two schedules. A total of 230 or so trial participants underwent TCR sequencing, of whom 207 received two doses of AZD1222 and about 26 received two doses of the MenACWY control vaccine. Trial participants were enrolled by age into subgroups of 18-55, 56-69 and 70-plus years, and around 150, 28 and 57 TCR-sequenced participants, respectively, were included in these subgroups. Points the paper makes about the study in general: Only five to seven AZD1222 recipients were SARS-CoV-2 seropositive at baseline, limiting conclusions about previously exposed vaccinees. Because no samples from the day 14 peak response were available, repertoires could be characterized only after the peak T cell response. Most participants were white British and females outnumbered males, and the authors suggested that clonal diversity may have been underestimated. In the small 56-69-year group, the increase in depth fell short of significance, most likely because of low power. Vaccine-associated CD4 TCRs spanned the whole spike protein, with dominant responses in regions 160-218 and 743-854. After two AZD1222 doses, both the breadth and the depth of spike-specific TCRs were significantly higher than at day 0 and than in MenACWY recipients. Reportedly, close to half of the unique spike-specific TCRs recognized epitopes lying outside the regions that are mutated in the B.1.351 and B.1.1.7 variants.

The CDR3, cysteine through phenylalanine, is 16 amino acids long. Of all the DNA, just the CDR3 is kept, 48 bases in frame from base 1. The germline V gene provides CDR1 MNHNS and CDR2 SASEGT. Trimming leaves V shorter by 1 base and J shorter by 3 bases, with the junction holding 9 bases beyond the gene matches. In the paper's terms, the time point label means: baseline before first vaccination. Samples from vaccinated people were obtained from the UK trials COV001 and COV002, which included a single-blind randomized controlled phase 2/3 trial of AZD1222 (ChAdOx1 nCoV-19) in healthy adults. Trial participant PBMC samples were collected at day 0 and day 28 after the second dose for TCRbeta chain sequencing. The CDR3 regions of human TCRbeta chains were analyzed by immunosequencing. Per the original workflow: Repertoire TCRs were checked for matches against a reference library of SARS-CoV-2-specific TCRs that had been generated using the MIRA antigen-specificity platform. Breadth meant the fraction of unique TCRs that were SARS-CoV-2-associated, whereas depth meant the fraction of total T cells that were SARS-CoV-2-associated. Each spike-specific TCR was assigned to its reactive spike region and to a CD4 or CD8 class using the MIRA data. Log10-transformed breadth and depth values were compared by one-way ANOVA with Sidak's multiple comparisons tests. Drawn from immuneACCESS, this table holds only the in-frame rearrangements with V and J called that TCRdb kept. Clones are partly lost; checked studies trace under half to an unresolved V gene and leave the rest unexplained. The V and J calls and clone size are taken from that table; D and trimming were inferred from the DNA. Here the sample has roughly 190,000 clones; almost 95% occur a single time. Approximately 1.4% of the sample comes from the top ten.

The sample here was peripheral blood, taken on day 0 of AZD1222 vaccination. Recombination linked TRBV6-1 to TRBJ2-7, with 7 junctional bases fitting TRBD1. This receptor was taken from an adult in good health. The CDR3 corresponds to CASSEGKGSGGYEQYF. The nucleotides read TGTGCCAGCAGTGAAGGGAAAGGGTCAGGGGGCTACGAGCAGTACTTC.